Shown below are 13 T cell receptor beta chains from a single sample sequenced in a study of cytomegalovirus exposure and HLA in healthy donors. The primer mix had 60 Vbeta and 13 Jbeta primers. Only in-frame clones appear in the TCRdb table, and some are missing; sequencing was by immunoSEQ multiplex PCR. The data show some 120,000 clones, less than 85% seen once. The specimen sequenced was PBMCs. Receptors were obtained from a male donor in good health and CMV-seronegative.

This chain uses TRBV7-2 with TRBJ1-6; the D is unclear. The length of the CDR3 is 16 residues. The germline V gene encodes CDR1 SGHTA and CDR2 FQGNSA. V lost 5 bases and J 0 bases, leaving 11 bases between the germline ends. For the CDR3, the DNA is TGTGCCAGCAGCCGTGTGGGGAGCTCCTATAATTCACCCCTCCACTTT. Encoded protein: CASSRVGSSYNSPLHF.

The chain is built from TRBV6-1 and TRBJ2-7; perhaps TRBD1 as D (6 bases). The CDR3 covers 14 residues. Trimming stripped 1 base from V and 4 bases from J, with 11 bases between. Germline values: CDR1 MNHNS, CDR2 SASEGT. The CDR3 loop is CASSEDYRVYEQYF. For the CDR3, the DNA is TGTGCCAGCAGTGAAGACTACAGGGTTTACGAGCAGTACTTC.

V usage is TRBV5-1 and J usage is TRBJ2-3; 13 bases fit TRBD2. V lost 5 bases to trimming and J lost 4 bases; unmatched junction nucleotides: 7. Looked up from germline, CDR1 is SGHRS and CDR2 is YFSETQ. This CDR3 has 16 amino acids. The CDR3: CASSLGLAGAPDTQYF. The CDR3 DNA reads as TGCGCCAGCAGTCTAGGACTAGCGGGAGCCCCAGATACGCAGTATTTT.

This chain uses TRBV7-2 with TRBJ2-1; 11 bases align to TRBD1. Germline trimming cut 4 bases from V and 4 bases from J; bases unmatched to any gene: 6. CDR3 size: 16 residues. Germline assignment: CDR1 SGHTA and CDR2 FQGNSA. CDR3 sequence: CASSSIRDRGYNEQFF. The CDR3, as DNA: TGTGCCAGCAGCTCAATCCGGGACAGGGGGTACAATGAGCAGTTCTTC.

The chain joins TRBV7-6 to TRBJ1-6; tentative D call: TRBD1 (6 bases). The CDR3 is made up of 15 amino acids. Germline V gene lookup returns CDR1 SGHVS and CDR2 FNYEAQ. V was trimmed by 5 bases and J by 7 bases, leaving 15 bases between them. The CDR3 DNA follows: TGTGCCAGCAGCGCCCTGGACAGTAGGAATTCACCCCTCCACTTT. Encoded protein: CASSALDSRNSPLHF.

This sequence joins TRBV4-1 and TRBJ2-1, with TRBD2 matching 7 bases. With 1 base clipped from V and 8 bases from J, the junction kept 5 bases outside the gene matches. The CDR3 covers 14 residues. From germline, CDR1 is MGHRA and CDR2 YSYEKL. In DNA, the CDR3 is TGCGCCAGCAGCCAAGGGGAGGGTGCGGATGAGCAGTTCTTC. It codes for CASSQGEGADEQFF.

J is TRBJ2-5 and V is TRBV5-1; 7 positions match TRBD1. The end of the DNA fits TRBJ2-7 better, so the J call may be wrong. CDR1 SGHRS and CDR2 YFSETQ come from the germline V gene. The CDR3 is made up of 15 amino acids. The CDR3 region is CASSGADRPGGEQYF. The CDR3 bases are TGCGCCAGCAGCGGGGCGGACAGGCCAGGAGGCGAGCAGTACTTC.

J is TRBJ2-2 and V is TRBV6-5; 8 nucleotides agree with TRBD1. The CDR3 is 15 amino acids. The germline V gene has CDR1 MNHEY and CDR2 SVGAGI. The trim removed 5 bases at V and 4 bases at J, leaving 6 bases unmatched. The CDR3 is CASSGSGGATGELFF. Here the CDR3 DNA reads TGTGCCAGCAGTGGCTCAGGGGGCGCCACCGGGGAGCTGTTTTTT.

This clone was observed once. The V call is TRBV7-9, the J call TRBJ2-5; 7 positions agree with TRBD2. The J call may be faulty, since TRBJ2-7 better matches the DNA end. Germline CDR1 SEHNR, CDR2 FQNEAQ (reference sequence). The CDR3 covers 15 residues. This CDR3 reads CASSLDWTRHSEQYF. The CDR3 DNA is TGTGCCAGCAGCTTAGATTGGACTAGGCATTCCGAGCAGTACTTC.

Here the CDR3 reads CASSYSSGANVLTF. The CDR3 DNA is TGTGCCAGCAGTTACAGCTCTGGGGCCAACGTCCTGACTTTC. The chain couples TRBV28 to TRBJ2-6; D ambiguous. The CDR3 runs 14 residues. Germline CDR1 MDHEN, CDR2 SYDVKM. With 4 bases removed from V and 0 bases from J, the gap between germline ends came to 4 bases.

This sequence joins TRBV18 and TRBJ2-7, with no clear D. Germline loops: CDR1 KGHSH, CDR2 LQKENI. V was shortened by 6 bases and J by 3 bases, with 12 bases between the two germline ends. CDR3 size: 13 residues. The CDR3 protein is CASSQEPFYEQYF. CDR3 nucleotide sequence: TGTGCCAGCTCCCAGGAACCGTTCTACGAGCAGTACTTC.

The rearrangement links TRBV18 to TRBJ1-5; D might be TRBD1 (5 bases). This CDR3 is 17 amino acids long. Looked up from germline, CDR1 is KGHSH and CDR2 is LQKENI. The V end was cut by 0 bases, the J end by 1 base, with 13 bases between. The CDR3 DNA is TGTGCCAGCTCACCACCCTTAGGGGCGACGAGCAATCAGCCCCAGCATTTT. Translating it yields CASSPPLGATSNQPQHF.

V is TRBV7-2 and J is TRBJ2-3; 8 bases fit TRBD1. This CDR3 contains 16 residues. Germline CDR1 SGHTA, CDR2 FQGNSA. Trimming at V came to 1 base and at J to 6 bases, leaving 9 bases not matched to a gene. Here the CDR3 reads CASSLGGTGGSDTQYF. The CDR3 region has the DNA TGTGCCAGCAGCTTAGGAGGGACAGGTGGTAGCGATACGCAGTATTTT.